The sequence of this T cell receptor beta chain was determined in a study of T cells in Graves' hyperthyroidism and ophthalmopathy. Regions amplified from RNA transcripts were the TCR beta CDR3 regions. RT-PCR in the first round (using the HTBI primer set) targeted the TCR CDR3. TCRdb re-analysed the multiplex PCR reads in MiXCR, keeping a single row per CDR3 protein. Altogether approximately 600,000 distinct CDR3 sequences are present, around 14% being singletons, with the ten largest covering more than 4.5%. Newly diagnosed hyperthyroidism, duration under 2 months, in patients aged 18 to 65. The source of the PBMCs was less than 12 ml of fresh peripheral blood. This CDR3 is 13 amino acids long. The V gene's germline CDR1 is DFQATT and CDR2 SNEGSKA (reference sequence). This clonotype was counted many times. Its specificity is unknown. Study-wide findings and caveats: The model foresaw ophthalmopathy a median roughly 6 months prior to onset.

This chain joins TRBV20-1 and TRBJ2-7; D tentatively fits TRBD1 or TRBD2 (6 bases each). Sequencing was performed on blood. This receptor was obtained from a woman aged 30 to 39 with Graves' hyperthyroidism that later progressed to Graves' ophthalmopathy. The CDR3 loop is CTIRGDGIYEQYF. Here the CDR3 DNA reads TGCACCATAAGGGGGGACGGTATCTACGAGCAGTACTTC.